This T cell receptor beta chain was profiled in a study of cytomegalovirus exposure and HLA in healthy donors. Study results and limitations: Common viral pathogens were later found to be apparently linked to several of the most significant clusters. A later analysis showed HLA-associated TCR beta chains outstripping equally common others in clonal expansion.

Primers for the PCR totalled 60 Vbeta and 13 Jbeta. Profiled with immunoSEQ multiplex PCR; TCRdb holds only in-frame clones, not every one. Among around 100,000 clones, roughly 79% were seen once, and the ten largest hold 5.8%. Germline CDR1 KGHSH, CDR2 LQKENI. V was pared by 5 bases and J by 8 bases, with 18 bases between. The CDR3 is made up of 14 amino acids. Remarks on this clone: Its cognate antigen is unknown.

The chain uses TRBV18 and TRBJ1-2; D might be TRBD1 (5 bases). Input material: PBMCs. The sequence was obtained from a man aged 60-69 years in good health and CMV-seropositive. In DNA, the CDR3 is TGTGCCAGCTCATCCCGGGCAGACAGCCGGGGCTACACCTTC. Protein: CASSSRADSRGYTF.